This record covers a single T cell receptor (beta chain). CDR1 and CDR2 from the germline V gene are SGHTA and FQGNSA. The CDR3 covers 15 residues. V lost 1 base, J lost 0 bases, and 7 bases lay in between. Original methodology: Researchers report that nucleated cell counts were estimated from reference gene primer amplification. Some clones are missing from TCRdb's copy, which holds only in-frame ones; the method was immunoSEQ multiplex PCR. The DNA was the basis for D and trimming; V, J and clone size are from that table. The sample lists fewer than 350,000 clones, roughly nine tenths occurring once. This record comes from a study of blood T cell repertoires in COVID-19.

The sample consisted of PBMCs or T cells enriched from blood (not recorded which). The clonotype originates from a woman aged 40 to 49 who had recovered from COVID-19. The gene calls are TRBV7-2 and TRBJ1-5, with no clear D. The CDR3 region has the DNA TGTGCCAGCAGCTTAGTCCCCTTTAGCAATCAGCCCCAGCATTTT. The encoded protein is CASSLVPFSNQPQHF.